The 14 T cell receptor beta chains listed next were all sequenced from one sample in a study of CD8 T cells in ankylosing spondylitis. TCRdb reprocessed the 5' RACE reads with MiXCR, giving one entry per CDR3 protein. The data contain about 130,000 distinct CDR3 sequences, approximately 9.9% of them singletons. The sample consisted of blood, either unsorted or a sorted T cell fraction (not recorded which). The origin of the receptors is a male donor with ankylosing spondylitis or in good health (not recorded which).

Ten or more counts support this clonotype. The chain recombines TRBV20-1 with TRBJ2-7; TRBD1 matches 9 bases. Trimming at V came to 0 bases and at J to 6 bases, leaving 15 bases not matched to a gene. Per the germline V gene, CDR1 is DFQATT and CDR2 is SNEGSKA (reference sequence). The CDR3 covers 17 residues. The CDR3 sequence is CSARDLRDREINCEQYF. The CDR3 DNA reads TGCAGTGCTAGAGATTTACGGGACAGGGAAATCAACTGCGAGCAGTACTTC.

This clonotype was seen a handful of times. This chain joins TRBV6-1 and TRBJ1-2, with no clear D. The V end was cut by 5 bases, the J end by 8 bases, with 18 bases between. The CDR3 loop spans 14 amino acids. Germline V gene sequence: CDR1 MNHNS, CDR2 SASEGT. CDR3 in amino acids: CASSMGLREKGYTF. Written as DNA, the CDR3 is TGTGCCAGCAGTATGGGTCTCCGAGAAAAGGGCTACACCTTC.

The V and J genes are TRBV20-1 and TRBJ1-1, with D tentatively TRBD1 (5 bases). Germline V gene lookup returns CDR1 DFQATT and CDR2 SNEGSKA (reference sequence). The CDR3 contains 14 residues. Trimming pared 1 base from V and 4 bases from J, leaving 13 bases between. The CDR3 DNA follows: TGCAGTGCTAGAGTTTCAGGGATTAGCACTGAAGCTTTCTTT. Translation gives CSARVSGISTEAFF.

The V call is TRBV14, the J call TRBJ2-2; 13 positions match TRBD2. Germline values: CDR1 SGHDN, CDR2 FVKESK. The CDR3 is 16 residues long. V was pared by 4 bases and J by 4 bases, with 3 bases of the junction left unmatched. CDR3 sequence: CASSPRLAGGTGELFF. Written as DNA, the CDR3 is TGTGCCAGCAGCCCGAGACTAGCGGGGGGCACCGGGGAGCTGTTTTTT.

This clonotype was seen repeatedly, ten times or more. This chain joins TRBV7-2 and TRBJ2-7, with 9 bases lining up with TRBD2. The trim removed 5 bases at V and 12 bases at J, leaving 17 bases unmatched. The CDR3 runs 15 residues. Germline CDR1 is SGHTA and CDR2 is FQGNSA. CDR3 bases: TGTGCCAGCAGCCTGGGGGTAGCGGGAGTTTTCGATCTGTACTTC. Its protein product is CASSLGVAGVFDLYF.

This clonotype was picked up a small number of times. The chain is built from TRBV3-1 and TRBJ2-3; 12 nucleotides align to TRBD2. The V gene end was trimmed by 0 bases and the J gene end by 2 bases; junction bases not matched to a gene: 3. The germline gives CDR1 LGHDT, CDR2 YNNKEL (reference sequence). This CDR3 is built from 17 residues. The chain's CDR3 is CASSQEGLAGSTDTQYF. The CDR3 DNA follows: TGTGCCAGCAGCCAAGAGGGACTAGCGGGTTCCACAGATACGCAGTATTTT.

This clonotype was seen at least ten times. The DNA of the CDR3 is TGTGCCAGCAGCCTGCGACTAGCCTACGAGCAGTACTTC. Encoded protein: CASSLRLAYEQYF. This rearrangement joins TRBV28 to TRBJ2-7; possible D gene TRBD2, 6 bases. CDR3 length equals 13 residues. CDR1 and CDR2 (germline): MDHEN, SYDVKM. The ends were cut back, 6 bases at V and 2 bases at J, with 11 bases in the middle.

The V gene is TRBV28, the J gene TRBJ2-5; weak D call: TRBD2 (5 bases). The germline V gene encodes CDR1 MDHEN and CDR2 SYDVKM. This CDR3 is built from 13 residues. V gave up 3 bases and J gave up 9 bases, with 14 bases separating them. The CDR3 coding sequence is TGTGCCAGCAGTTTGATAGATGCAGCGGCCCAGTACTTC. This translates into CASSLIDAAAQYF. Full variable domain (rest looked up from reference TRBV28 and TRBJ2-5): DVKVTQSSRYLVKRTGEKVFLECVQDMDHENMFWYRQDPGLGLRLIYFSYDVKMKEKGDIPEGYSVSREKKERFSLILESASTNQTSMYLCASSLIDAAAQYFGPGTRLLVL.

This clonotype was observed at least ten times. The V call is TRBV6-5, the J call TRBJ2-1; perhaps TRBD2 as D (5 bases). The ends were cut back, 2 bases at V and 3 bases at J, with 8 bases in the middle. The CDR3 is made up of 14 amino acids. Germline lookup yields CDR1 MNHEY and CDR2 SVGAGI. CDR3 loop: CASSYAGVYNEQFF. The CDR3 coding sequence is TGTGCCAGCAGTTACGCCGGGGTCTACAATGAGCAGTTCTTC.

Ten or more counts support this clonotype. V gene TRBV7-2 combines with J gene TRBJ2-7, with D unclear. Germline V gene sequence: CDR1 SGHTA, CDR2 FQGNSA. This CDR3 is built from 11 residues. V was clipped by 5 bases and J by 9 bases, with 11 bases between them. CDR3 loop: CASSNLVGQYF. The CDR3 DNA reads as TGTGCCAGCAGCAATTTAGTAGGGCAGTACTTC. Based on the CDR3 plus reference TRBV7-2 and TRBJ2-7, the full variable domain is GAGVSQSPSNKVTEKGKDVELRCDPISGHTALYWYRQSLGQGLEFLIYFQGNSAPDKSGLPSDRFSAERTGGSVSTLTIQRTQQEDSAVYLCASSNLVGQYFGPGTRLTVT.

V and J are TRBV14 and TRBJ1-1, with 8 bases identical to TRBD1. The germline V gene encodes CDR1 SGHDN and CDR2 FVKESK. V shed 1 base and J 5 bases; nucleotides not matched to a gene: 18. CDR3 length: 19 residues. CDR3 bases: TGTGCCAGCAGCCAAGCGCGTCGGACAGGGATCGCCTTGAGAACTGAAGCTTTCTTT. Translated, it gives CASSQARRTGIALRTEAFF.

This clonotype was detected only a few times. The CDR3 sequence is CASSQGFSGVSYEQYF. DNA of the CDR3: TGTGCCAGCAGCCAAGGGTTCTCGGGGGTCTCCTACGAGCAGTACTTC. The rearrangement uses TRBV4-2 and TRBJ2-7; the D gene is possibly TRBD2 (6 bases). The V gene's germline CDR1 is LGHNA and CDR2 YNFKEQ. The CDR3 spans 16 residues. Trimming shortened V by 1 base and J by 0 bases, and 13 bases separated the two germline ends.

With regard to this clonotype: Given a much more abundant clone one base away, this may be a read error. This rearrangement joins TRBV6-1 to TRBJ1-1; TRBD1 might be the D (5 bases). The CDR3 runs 16 residues. From germline, CDR1 is MNHNS and CDR2 SASEGT. This chain's CDR3 is CASSERGRAMNTESFF. Here the CDR3 DNA reads TGTGCCAGCAGTGAGCGGGGGAGGGCAATGAACACTGAATCTTTCTTT.

This clonotype has at least ten counts. The chain couples TRBV5-5 to TRBJ1-3; D possibly corresponds to TRBD1 (5 bases). Germline V gene lookup returns CDR1 SGHKS and CDR2 YYEKEE (reference sequence). The CDR3 runs to 14 residues. The V end was cut by 2 bases, the J end by 1 base, with 7 bases between. CDR3 in DNA: TGTGCCAGCAGCTTCGACAGTTCTGGAAACACCATATATTTT. It translates to CASSFDSSGNTIYF.